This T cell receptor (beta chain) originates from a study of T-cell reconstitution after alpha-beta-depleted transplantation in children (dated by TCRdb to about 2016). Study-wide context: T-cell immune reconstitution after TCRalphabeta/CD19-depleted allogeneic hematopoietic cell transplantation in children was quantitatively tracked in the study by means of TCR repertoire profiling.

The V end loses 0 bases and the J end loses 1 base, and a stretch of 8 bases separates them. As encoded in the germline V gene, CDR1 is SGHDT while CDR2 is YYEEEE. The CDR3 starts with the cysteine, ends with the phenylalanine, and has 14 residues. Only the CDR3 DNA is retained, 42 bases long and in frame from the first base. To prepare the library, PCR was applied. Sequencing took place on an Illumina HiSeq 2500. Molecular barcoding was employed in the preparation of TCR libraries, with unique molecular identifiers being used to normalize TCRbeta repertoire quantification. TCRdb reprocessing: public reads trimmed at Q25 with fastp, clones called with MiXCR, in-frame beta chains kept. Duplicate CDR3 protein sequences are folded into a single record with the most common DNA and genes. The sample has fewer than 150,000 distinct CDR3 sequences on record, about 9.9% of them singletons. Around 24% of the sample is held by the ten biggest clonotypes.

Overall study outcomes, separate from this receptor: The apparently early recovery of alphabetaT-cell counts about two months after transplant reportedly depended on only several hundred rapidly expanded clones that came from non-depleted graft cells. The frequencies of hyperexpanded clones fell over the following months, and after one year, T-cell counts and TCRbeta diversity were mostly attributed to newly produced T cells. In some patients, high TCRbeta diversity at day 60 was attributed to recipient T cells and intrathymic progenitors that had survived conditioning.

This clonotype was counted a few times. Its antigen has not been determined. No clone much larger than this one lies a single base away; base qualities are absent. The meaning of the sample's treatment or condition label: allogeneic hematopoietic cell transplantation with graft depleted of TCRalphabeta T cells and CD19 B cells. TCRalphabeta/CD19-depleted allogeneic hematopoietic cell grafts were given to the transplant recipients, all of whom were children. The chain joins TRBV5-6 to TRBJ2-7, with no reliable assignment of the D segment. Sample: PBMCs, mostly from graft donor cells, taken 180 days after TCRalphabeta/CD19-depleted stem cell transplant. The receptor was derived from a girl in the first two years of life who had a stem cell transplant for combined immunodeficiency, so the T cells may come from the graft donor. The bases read TGTGCCAGCAGCTTGGTTCCGGGTTCCTACGAGCAGTACTTC. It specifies CASSLVPGSYEQYF.